This T cell receptor (beta chain) was recorded in a study of blood T cell repertoires in COVID-19. The germline CDR1 and CDR2 sequences are SGHRS and YFSETQ. Trimming removed 4 bases from V and 3 bases from J; junction bases left unmatched: 4. The CDR3 extends over 15 amino acids. Assay used: immunoSEQ multiplex PCR; TCRdb lists only in-frame clones, some missing. Counted here are about 160,000 clones, approximately 84% occurring once; the ten biggest clones make up around a fifth. The rearrangement links TRBV5-1 to TRBJ2-1, with 10 bases that match TRBD1. Input material: peripheral blood. The sequence came from a woman at least 80 years old with acute or convalescent COVID-19. The CDR3 here is CASSLRDRGYNEQFF. CDR3 sequence (DNA): TGCGCCAGCAGCCTCCGGGACAGGGGCTACAATGAGCAGTTCTTC.